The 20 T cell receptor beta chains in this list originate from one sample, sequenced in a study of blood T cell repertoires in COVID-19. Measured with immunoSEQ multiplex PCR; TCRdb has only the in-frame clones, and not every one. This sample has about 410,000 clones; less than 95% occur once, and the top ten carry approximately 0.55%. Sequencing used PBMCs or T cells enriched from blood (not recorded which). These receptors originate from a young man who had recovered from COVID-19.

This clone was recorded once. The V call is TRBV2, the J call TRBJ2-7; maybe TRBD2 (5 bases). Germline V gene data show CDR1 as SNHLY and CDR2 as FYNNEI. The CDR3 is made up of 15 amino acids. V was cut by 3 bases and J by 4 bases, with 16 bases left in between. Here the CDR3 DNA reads TGTGCCAGCAGTGAGGAGGTAGGCAGAAATTACGAGCAGTACTTC. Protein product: CASSEEVGRNYEQYF.

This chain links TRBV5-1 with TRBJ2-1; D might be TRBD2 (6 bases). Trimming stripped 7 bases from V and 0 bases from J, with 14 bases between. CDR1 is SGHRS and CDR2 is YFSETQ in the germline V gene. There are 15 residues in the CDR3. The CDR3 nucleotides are TGCGCCAGCGGGTCTAGCGCGAGCTCCTACAATGAGCAGTTCTTC. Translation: CASGSSASSYNEQFF.

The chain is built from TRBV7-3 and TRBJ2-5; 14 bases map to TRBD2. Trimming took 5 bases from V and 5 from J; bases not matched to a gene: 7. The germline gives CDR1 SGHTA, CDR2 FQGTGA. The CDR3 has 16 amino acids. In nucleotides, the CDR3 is TGTGCCAGCAGCGTAGGGACTAGCGGGAGAGGGGAGACCCAGTACTTC. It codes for CASSVGTSGRGETQYF.

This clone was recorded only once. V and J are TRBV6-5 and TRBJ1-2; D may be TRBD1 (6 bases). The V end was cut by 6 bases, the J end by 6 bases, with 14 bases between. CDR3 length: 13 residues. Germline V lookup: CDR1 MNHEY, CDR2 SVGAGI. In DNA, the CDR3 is TGTGCCAGCAGCAGGGGCCCCAAACATGGCTACACCTTC. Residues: CASSRGPKHGYTF.

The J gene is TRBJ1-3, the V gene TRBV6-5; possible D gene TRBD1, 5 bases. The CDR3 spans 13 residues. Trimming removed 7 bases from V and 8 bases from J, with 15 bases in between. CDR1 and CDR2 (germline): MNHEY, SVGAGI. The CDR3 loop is CASTLGGFDTIYF. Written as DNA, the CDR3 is TGTGCCAGCACCCTCGGGGGTTTTGACACCATATATTTT.

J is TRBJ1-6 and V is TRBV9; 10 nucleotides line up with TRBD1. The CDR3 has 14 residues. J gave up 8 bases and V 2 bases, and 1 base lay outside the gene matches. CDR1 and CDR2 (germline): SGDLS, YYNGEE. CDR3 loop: CASSVGQGHSPLHF. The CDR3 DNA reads TGTGCCAGCAGCGTGGGACAGGGGCATTCACCCCTCCACTTT. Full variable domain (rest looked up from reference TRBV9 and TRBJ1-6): DSGVTQTPKHLITATGQRVTLRCSPRSGDLSVYWYQQSLDQGLQFLIQYYNGEERAKGNILERFSAQQFPDLHSELNLSSLELGDSALYFCASSVGQGHSPLHFGNGTRLTVT.

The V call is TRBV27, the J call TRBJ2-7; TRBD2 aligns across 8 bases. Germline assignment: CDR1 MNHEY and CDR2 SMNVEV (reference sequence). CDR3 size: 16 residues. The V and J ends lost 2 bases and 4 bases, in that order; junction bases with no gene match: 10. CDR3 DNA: TGTGCCAGCAGTTTAGGTGGTGGAGCGGGAGTGTACGAGCAGTACTTC. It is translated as CASSLGGGAGVYEQYF.

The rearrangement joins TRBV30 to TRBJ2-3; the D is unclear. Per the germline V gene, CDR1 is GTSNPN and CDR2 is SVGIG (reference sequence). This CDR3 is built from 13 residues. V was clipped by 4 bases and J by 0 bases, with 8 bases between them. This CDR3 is CAWTGLSTDTQYF. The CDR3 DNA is TGTGCCTGGACAGGCCTGAGCACAGATACGCAGTATTTT.

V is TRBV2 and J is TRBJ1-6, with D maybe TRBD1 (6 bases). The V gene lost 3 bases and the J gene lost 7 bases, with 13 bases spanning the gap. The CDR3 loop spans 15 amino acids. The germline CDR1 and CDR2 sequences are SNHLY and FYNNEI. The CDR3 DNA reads TGTGCCAGCAGTGAGTTGGGACACCCGAATTCACCCCTCCACTTT. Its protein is CASSELGHPNSPLHF.

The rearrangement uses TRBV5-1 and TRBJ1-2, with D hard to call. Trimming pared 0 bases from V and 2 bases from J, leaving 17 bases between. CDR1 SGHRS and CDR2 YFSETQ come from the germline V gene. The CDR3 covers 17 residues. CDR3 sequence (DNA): TGCGCCAGCAGCTTGGAAGCGTCTCTTCCGCGGAACTATGGCTACACCTTC. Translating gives CASSLEASLPRNYGYTF.

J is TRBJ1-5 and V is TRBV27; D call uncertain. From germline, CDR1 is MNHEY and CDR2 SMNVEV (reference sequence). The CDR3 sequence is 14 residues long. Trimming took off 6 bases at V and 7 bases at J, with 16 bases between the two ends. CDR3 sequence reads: CASRPAGESQPQHF. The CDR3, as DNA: TGTGCCAGCAGACCTGCCGGGGAGAGCCAGCCCCAGCATTTT.

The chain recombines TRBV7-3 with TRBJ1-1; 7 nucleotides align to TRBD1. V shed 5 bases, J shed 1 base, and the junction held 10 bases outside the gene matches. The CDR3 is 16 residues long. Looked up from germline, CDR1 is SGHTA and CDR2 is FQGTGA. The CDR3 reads CASSHGPGQKNTEAFF. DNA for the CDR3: TGTGCCAGCAGCCACGGTCCGGGACAGAAGAACACTGAAGCTTTCTTT.

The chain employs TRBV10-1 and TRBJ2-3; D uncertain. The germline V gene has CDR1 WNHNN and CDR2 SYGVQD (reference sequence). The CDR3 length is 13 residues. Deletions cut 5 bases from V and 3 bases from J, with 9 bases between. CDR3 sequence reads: CASSPMLTDTQYF. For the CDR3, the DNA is TGCGCCAGCAGTCCTATGTTGACAGATACGCAGTATTTT.

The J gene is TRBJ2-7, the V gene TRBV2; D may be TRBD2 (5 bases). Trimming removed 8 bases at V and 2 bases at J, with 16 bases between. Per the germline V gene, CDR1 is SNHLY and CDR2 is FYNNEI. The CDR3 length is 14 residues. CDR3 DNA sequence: TGTGCCAGCGCAATTCCGGGAAACACCTACGAGCAGTACTTC. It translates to CASAIPGNTYEQYF.

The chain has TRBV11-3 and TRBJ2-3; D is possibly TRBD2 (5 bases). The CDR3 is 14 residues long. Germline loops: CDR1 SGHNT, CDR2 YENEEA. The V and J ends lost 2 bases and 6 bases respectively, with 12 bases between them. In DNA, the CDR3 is TGTGCCAGCAGCTTATATAGGGAGAGCGATACGCAGTATTTT. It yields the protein CASSLYRESDTQYF.

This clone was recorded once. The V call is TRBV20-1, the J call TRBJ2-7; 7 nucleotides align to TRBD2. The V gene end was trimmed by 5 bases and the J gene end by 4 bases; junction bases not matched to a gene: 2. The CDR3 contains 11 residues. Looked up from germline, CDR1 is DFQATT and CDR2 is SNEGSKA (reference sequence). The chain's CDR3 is CSALAEYEQYF. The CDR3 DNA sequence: TGCAGTGCTCTAGCGGAATACGAGCAGTACTTC.

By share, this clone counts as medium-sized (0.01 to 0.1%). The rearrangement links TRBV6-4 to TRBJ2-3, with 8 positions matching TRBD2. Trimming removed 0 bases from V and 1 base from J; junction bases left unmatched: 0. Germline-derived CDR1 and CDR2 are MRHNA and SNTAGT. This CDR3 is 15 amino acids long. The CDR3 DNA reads TGTGCCAGCAGTGACTCTAGCGGGGGCACAGATACGCAGTATTTT. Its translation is CASSDSSGGTDTQYF.

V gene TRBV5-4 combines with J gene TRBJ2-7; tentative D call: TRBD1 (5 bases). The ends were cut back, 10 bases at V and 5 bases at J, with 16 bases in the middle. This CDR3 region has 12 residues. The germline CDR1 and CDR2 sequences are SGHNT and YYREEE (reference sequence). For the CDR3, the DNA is TGTGCCTTCCACCCAGGGATGGACGAGCAGTACTTC. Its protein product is CAFHPGMDEQYF.

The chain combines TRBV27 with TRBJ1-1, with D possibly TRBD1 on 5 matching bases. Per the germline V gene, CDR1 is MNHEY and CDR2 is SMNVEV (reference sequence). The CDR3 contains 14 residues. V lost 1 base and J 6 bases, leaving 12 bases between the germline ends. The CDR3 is CASSLLGGMAEAFF. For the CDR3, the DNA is TGTGCCAGCAGTTTATTGGGGGGAATGGCTGAAGCTTTCTTT.

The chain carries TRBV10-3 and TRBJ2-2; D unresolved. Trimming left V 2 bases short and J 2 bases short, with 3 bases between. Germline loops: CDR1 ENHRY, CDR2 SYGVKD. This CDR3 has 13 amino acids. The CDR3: CAISETNTGELFF. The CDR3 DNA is TGTGCCATCAGTGAGACAAACACCGGGGAGCTGTTTTTT.